Presented here are 10 T cell receptor beta chains from one specimen sequenced in a study of regulatory T cells in long-lasting Graves disease. The authors built TCR beta libraries using iRepertoire HTBI primers and Arm-PCR of CDR3 regions. TCRdb processed the multiplex PCR reads anew with MiXCR; each CDR3 protein has one entry. The sample includes around 460,000 distinct CDR3 sequences, 20% to 25% of them seen just once. Described time point: persistent/refractory GD, antithyroid drugs over 5 years with positive TRAb. Researchers made the TCR library from RNA that was extracted from PBMCs. The material sequenced was peripheral blood mononuclear cells (PBMCs), taken when the disease was refractory, from a patient treated with antithyroid drugs. These receptors were taken from a female donor with Graves disease.

V usage is TRBV19 and J usage is TRBJ1-5; D gene uncertain. Germline V gene lookup returns CDR1 LNHDA and CDR2 SQIVND (reference sequence). The CDR3 runs 15 residues. Trimming removed 2 bases at V and 0 bases at J, with 8 bases between. Here the CDR3 reads CASSITPNSNQPQHF. Here the CDR3 DNA reads TGTGCCAGTAGTATAACCCCAAATAGCAATCAGCCCCAGCATTTT.

As for this clonotype: The conserved phenylalanine or tryptophan normally closing the CDR3 is absent here, so this likely arose from a read error. The chain couples TRBV20-1 to TRBJ1-1; no clear D gene. The length of the CDR3 is 13 residues. The V end lost 4 bases, the J end lost 4 bases, and 13 bases lay between the germline ends. Germline CDR1 DFQATT, CDR2 SNEGSKA (reference sequence). DNA of the CDR3: TGCAGTGCTACGCACAAATACGGCACTGAAGCTTTCTCT. Its protein product is CSATHKYGTEAFS.

The chain has TRBV5-1 and TRBJ2-1, with D unclear. The germline V gene has CDR1 SGHRS and CDR2 YFSETQ. This CDR3 has 15 amino acids. Trimming left V 0 bases short and J 0 bases short, with 7 bases between. The DNA for the CDR3 is TGCGCCAGCAGCTTGGTGGCGAGCTCCTACAATGAGCAGTTCTTC. Encoded protein: CASSLVASSYNEQFF.

This sequence joins TRBV18 and TRBJ1-1; D not certain. Looked up from germline, CDR1 is KGHSH and CDR2 is LQKENI. The CDR3 runs to 13 residues. Trimming left V 2 bases short and J 1 base short, with 5 bases between. The CDR3: CASSPFENTEAFF. The CDR3, as DNA: TGTGCCAGCTCACCATTTGAGAACACTGAAGCTTTCTTT.

This clonotype has at least ten counts. The V call is TRBV12-3 or TRBV12-4, the J call TRBJ1-1; D might be TRBD1 (6 bases). This CDR3 has 15 residues. V was shortened by 3 bases and J by 0 bases, with 11 bases between the two germline ends. CDR3 in DNA: TGTGCCAGCAGTTTTAAGGGGGGTATGAACACTGAAGCTTTCTTT. Translating gives CASSFKGGMNTEAFF.

The chain uses TRBV19 and TRBJ2-7; 9 bases map to TRBD2. The junction had 7 bases not matched to a gene; V was cut back by 0 bases and J by 4 bases. The CDR3 length is 16 residues. Germline V gene data show CDR1 as LNHDA and CDR2 as SQIVND (reference sequence). CDR3 sequence: CASSIDGAGGKYEQYF. CDR3 bases: TGTGCCAGTAGTATAGATGGGGCGGGGGGGAAATACGAGCAGTACTTC.

Only a few counts were recorded for this clonotype. The CDR3 loop is CSATPWRGYGYTF. The CDR3 DNA reads TGCAGTGCTACCCCCTGGAGGGGCTATGGCTACACCTTC. The chain has TRBV20-1 and TRBJ1-2; TRBD1 is a possible D gene (5 bases). The CDR3 runs 13 residues. Between the trimmed V and J ends, which lost 4 bases and 4 bases, there was a span of 13 bases. From germline, CDR1 is DFQATT and CDR2 SNEGSKA (reference sequence).

This clonotype was observed a handful of times. The chain has TRBV27 and TRBJ2-2; 14 positions match TRBD2. Germline V gene data show CDR1 as MNHEY and CDR2 as SMNVEV (reference sequence). Losses at the gene ends were 7 bases for V and 4 bases for J; bases not matched to a gene: 5. The length of the CDR3 is 16 residues. This CDR3 reads CASTQTSGGGTGELFF. CDR3 in DNA: TGTGCCAGCACCCAGACTAGCGGGGGGGGCACCGGGGAGCTGTTTTTT.

This clonotype was recorded at least ten times. The V and J genes are TRBV28 and TRBJ1-1, with a tentative D call TRBD1 (6 bases). Trimming cost V 7 bases and J 3 bases, with 18 bases left between them. Germline CDR1 and CDR2: MDHEN and SYDVKM. The CDR3 is made up of 15 amino acids. CDR3 protein: CASTHPRGWDTEAFF. The CDR3 bases are TGTGCCAGCACCCACCCCAGGGGTTGGGACACTGAAGCTTTCTTT.

This clonotype showed up many times. In DNA, the CDR3 is TGTGCCAGCAGTTCATGGGGGGCCCGGGAAAAACTGTTTTTT. Translation gives CASSSWGAREKLFF. V and J are TRBV12-3 or TRBV12-4 and TRBJ1-4; D is perhaps TRBD1 (6 bases). V was trimmed by 4 bases and J by 8 bases, leaving 14 bases between them. The CDR3 runs 14 residues.